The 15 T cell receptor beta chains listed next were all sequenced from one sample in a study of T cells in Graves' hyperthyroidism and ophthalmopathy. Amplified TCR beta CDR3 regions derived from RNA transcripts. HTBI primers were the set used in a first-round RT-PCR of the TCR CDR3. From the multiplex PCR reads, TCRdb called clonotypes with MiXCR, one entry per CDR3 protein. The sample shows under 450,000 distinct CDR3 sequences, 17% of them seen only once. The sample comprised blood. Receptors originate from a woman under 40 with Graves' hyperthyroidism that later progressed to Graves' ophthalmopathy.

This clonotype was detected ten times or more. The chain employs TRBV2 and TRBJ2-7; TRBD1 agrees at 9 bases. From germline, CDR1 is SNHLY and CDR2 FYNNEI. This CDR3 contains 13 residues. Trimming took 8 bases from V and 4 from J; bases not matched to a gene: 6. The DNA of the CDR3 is TGTGCCAGCCTCGACAGGGGGATTTACGAGCAGTACTTC. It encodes CASLDRGIYEQYF.

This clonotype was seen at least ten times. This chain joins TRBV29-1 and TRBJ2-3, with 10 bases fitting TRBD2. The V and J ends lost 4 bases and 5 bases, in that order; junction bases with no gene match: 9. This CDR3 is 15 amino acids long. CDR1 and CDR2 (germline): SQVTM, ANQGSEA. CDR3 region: CSVVGRGLARDTQYF. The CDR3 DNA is TGCAGCGTTGTAGGTCGGGGACTAGCGAGAGATACGCAGTATTTT.

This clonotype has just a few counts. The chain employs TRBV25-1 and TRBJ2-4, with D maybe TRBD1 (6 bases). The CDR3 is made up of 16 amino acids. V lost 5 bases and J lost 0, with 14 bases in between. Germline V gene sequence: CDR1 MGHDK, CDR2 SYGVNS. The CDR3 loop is CASSPRTEEAKNIQYF. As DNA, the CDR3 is TGTGCCAGCAGTCCTCGGACAGAAGAAGCCAAAAACATTCAGTACTTC.

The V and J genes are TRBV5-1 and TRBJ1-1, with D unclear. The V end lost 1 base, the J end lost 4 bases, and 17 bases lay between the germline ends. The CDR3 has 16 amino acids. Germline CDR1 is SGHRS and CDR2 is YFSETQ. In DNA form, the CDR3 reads TGCGCCAGCAGCTTGTTCAGTAGGTCGGAGGGCACTGAAGCTTTCTTT. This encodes CASSLFSRSEGTEAFF.

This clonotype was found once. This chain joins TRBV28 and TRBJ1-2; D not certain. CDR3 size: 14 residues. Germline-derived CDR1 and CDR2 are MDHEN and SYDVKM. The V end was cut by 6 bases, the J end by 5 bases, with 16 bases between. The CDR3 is CASSRGPLSYGYTF. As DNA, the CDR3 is TGTGCCAGCAGCCGTGGACCGCTATCGTATGGCTACACCTTC.

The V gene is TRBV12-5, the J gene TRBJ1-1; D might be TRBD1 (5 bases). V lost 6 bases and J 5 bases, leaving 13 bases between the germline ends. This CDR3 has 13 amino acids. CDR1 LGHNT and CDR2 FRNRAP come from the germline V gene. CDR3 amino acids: CASGDGWGTEAFF. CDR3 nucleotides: TGTGCTAGTGGGGACGGATGGGGGACTGAAGCTTTCTTT.

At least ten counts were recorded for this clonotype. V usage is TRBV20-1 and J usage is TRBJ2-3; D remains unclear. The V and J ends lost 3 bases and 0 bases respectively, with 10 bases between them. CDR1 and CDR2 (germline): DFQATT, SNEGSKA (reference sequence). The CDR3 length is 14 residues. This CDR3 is CSASWQPSTDTQYF. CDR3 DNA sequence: TGCAGTGCTAGCTGGCAGCCCAGCACAGATACGCAGTATTTT.

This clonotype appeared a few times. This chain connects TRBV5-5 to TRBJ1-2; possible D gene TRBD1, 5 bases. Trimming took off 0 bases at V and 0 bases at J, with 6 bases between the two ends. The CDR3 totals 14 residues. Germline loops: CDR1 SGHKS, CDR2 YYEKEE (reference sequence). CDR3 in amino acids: CASSLVQANYGYTF. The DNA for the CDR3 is TGTGCCAGCAGCTTGGTACAGGCTAACTATGGCTACACCTTC.

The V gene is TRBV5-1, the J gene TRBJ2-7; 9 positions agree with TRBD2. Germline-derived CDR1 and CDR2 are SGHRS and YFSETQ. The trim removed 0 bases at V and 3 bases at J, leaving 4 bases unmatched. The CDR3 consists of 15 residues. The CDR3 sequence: CASSLESGGFYEQYF. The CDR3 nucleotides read TGCGCCAGCAGCTTGGAGAGCGGGGGGTTCTACGAGCAGTACTTC.

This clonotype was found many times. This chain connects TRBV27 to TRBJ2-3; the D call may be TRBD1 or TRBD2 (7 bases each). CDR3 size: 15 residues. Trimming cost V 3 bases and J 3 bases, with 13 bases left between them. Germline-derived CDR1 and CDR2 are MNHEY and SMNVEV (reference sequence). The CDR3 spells CASSFRQGLTDTQYF. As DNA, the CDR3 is TGTGCCAGCAGTTTTAGACAGGGACTAACAGATACGCAGTATTTT.

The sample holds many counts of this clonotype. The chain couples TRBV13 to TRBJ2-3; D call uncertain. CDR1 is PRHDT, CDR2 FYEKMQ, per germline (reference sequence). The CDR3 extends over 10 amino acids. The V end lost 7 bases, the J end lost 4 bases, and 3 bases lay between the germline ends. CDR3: CASKSDTQYF. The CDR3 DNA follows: TGTGCCAGCAAATCAGATACGCAGTATTTT.

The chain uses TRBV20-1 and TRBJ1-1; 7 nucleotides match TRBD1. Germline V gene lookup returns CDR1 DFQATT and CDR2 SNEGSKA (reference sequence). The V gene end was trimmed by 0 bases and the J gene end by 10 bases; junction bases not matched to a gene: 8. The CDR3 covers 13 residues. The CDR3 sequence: CSAREQGGLGAFF. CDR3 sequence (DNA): TGCAGTGCTAGAGAGCAGGGGGGGCTAGGAGCTTTCTTT.

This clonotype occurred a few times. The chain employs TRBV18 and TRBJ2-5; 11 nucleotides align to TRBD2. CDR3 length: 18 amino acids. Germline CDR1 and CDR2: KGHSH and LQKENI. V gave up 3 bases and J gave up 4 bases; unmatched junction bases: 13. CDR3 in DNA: TGTGCCAGCTCACCTCCCCAATTACTAGCGGGAGCCTTAGAGACCCAGTACTTC. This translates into CASSPPQLLAGALETQYF.

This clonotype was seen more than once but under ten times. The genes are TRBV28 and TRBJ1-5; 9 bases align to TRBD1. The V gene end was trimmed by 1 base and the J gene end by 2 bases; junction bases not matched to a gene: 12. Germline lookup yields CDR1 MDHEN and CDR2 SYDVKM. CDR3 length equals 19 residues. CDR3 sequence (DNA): TGTGCCAGCAGTTTATTTGGGACAGGGTGGGAGTTGGGCAATCAGCCCCAGCATTTT. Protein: CASSLFGTGWELGNQPQHF.

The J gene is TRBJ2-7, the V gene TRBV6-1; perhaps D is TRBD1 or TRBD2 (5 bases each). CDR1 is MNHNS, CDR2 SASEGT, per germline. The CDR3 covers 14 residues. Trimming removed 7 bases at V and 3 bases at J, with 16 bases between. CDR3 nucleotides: TGTGCCAGCAACCCTGGGGGACGGCTCTACGAGCAGTACTTC. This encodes CASNPGGRLYEQYF.